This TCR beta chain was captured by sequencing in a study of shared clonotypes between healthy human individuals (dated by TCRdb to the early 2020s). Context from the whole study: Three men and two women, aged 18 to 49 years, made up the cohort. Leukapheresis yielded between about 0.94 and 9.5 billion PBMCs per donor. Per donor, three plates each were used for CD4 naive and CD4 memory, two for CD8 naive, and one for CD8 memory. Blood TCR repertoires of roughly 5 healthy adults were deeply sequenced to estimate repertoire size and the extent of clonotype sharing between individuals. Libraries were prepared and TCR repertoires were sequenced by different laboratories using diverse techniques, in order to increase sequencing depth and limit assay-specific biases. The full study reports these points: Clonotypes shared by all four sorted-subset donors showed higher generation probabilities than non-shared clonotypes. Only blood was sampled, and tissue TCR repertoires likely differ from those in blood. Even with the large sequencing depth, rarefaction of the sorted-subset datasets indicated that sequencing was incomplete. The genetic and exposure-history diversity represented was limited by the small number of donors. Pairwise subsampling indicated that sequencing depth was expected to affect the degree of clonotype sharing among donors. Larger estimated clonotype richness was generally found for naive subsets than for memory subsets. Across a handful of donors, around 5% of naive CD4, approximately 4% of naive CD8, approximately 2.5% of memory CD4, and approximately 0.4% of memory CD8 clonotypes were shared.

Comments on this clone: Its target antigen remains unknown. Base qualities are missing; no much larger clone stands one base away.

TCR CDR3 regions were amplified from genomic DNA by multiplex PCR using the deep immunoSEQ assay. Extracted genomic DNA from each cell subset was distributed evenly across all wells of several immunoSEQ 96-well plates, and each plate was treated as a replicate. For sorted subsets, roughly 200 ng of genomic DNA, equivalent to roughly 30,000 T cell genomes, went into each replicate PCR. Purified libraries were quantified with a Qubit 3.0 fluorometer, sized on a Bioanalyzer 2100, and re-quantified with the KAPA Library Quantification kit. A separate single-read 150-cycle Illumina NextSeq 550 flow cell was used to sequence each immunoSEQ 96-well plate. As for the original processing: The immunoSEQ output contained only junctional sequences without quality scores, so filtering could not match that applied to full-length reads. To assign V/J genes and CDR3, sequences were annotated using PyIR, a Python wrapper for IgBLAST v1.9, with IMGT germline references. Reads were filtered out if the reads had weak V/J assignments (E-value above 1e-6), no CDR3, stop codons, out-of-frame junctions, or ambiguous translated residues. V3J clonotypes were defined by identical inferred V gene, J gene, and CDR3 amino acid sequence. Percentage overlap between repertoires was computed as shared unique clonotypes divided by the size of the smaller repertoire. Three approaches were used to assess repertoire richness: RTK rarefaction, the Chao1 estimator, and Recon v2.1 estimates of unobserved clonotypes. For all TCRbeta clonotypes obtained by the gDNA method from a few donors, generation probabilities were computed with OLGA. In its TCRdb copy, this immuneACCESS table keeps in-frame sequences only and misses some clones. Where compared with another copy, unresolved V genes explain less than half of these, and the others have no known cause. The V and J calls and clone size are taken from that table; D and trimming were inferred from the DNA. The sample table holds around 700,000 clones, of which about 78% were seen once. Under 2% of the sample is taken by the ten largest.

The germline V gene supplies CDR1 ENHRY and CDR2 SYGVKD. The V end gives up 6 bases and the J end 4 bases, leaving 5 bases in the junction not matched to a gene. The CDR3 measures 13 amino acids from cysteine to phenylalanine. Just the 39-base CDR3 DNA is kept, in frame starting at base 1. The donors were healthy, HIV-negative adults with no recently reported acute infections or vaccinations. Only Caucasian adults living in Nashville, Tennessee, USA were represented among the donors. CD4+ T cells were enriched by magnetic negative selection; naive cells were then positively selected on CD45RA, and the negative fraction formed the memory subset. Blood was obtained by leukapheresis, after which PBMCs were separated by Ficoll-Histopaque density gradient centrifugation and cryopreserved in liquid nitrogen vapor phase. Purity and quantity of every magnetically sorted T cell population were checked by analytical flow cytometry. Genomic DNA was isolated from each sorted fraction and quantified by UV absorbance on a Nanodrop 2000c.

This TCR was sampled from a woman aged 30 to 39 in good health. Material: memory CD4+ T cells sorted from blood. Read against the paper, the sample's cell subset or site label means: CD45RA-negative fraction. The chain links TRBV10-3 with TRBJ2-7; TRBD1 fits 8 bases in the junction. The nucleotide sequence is TGTGCCATCAGCGCGGACAGGGTGTACGAGCAGTACTTC. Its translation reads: CAISADRVYEQYF.